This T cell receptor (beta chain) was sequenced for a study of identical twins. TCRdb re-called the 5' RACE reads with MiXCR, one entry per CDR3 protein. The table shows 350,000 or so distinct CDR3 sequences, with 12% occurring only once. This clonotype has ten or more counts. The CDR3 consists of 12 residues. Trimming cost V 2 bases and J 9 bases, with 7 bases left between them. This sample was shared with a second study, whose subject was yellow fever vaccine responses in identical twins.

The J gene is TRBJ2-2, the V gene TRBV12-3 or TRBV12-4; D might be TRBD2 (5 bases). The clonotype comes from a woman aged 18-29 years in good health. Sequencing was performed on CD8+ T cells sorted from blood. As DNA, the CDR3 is TGTGCCAGCAGTTTATCTAGCTGGGAGCTGTTTTTT. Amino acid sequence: CASSLSSWELFF.